Shown below are 7 T cell receptor beta chains from a single sample sequenced in a study of T cell responses to AZD1222 COVID-19 vaccine. TCRdb's table, derived via immunoSEQ multiplex PCR, lists solely in-frame clones and lacks some. Of about 140,000 clones detected, more than 70% appear once; the ten largest clones hold 3% to 4%. The sequences come from peripheral blood, collected 28 days after the second AZD1222 dose. The receptor set was obtained from an adult who received the AZD1222 COVID-19 vaccine.

The chain recombines TRBV5-6 with TRBJ2-1, with D perhaps being TRBD1 or TRBD2 (5 bases each). This CDR3 contains 13 residues. V lost 0 bases to trimming and J lost 13 bases, with 14 bases between them. Germline assignment: CDR1 SGHDT and CDR2 YYEEEE. The CDR3: CASSLGGREIQFF. The CDR3 region has the DNA TGTGCCAGCAGCTTGGGGGGCAGGGAGATACAGTTCTTC.

The chain joins TRBV28 to TRBJ1-5, with TRBD1 matching over 9 bases. CDR3 length equals 16 residues. Germline V gives CDR1 MDHEN, CDR2 SYDVKM. Trimming at V came to 7 bases and at J to 6 bases, leaving 13 bases not matched to a gene. CDR3 sequence (DNA): TGTGCCAGCATCGCCCCGGACAGGGGTAGGAGTCAGCCCCAGCATTTT. Its translation is CASIAPDRGRSQPQHF.

The V call is TRBV27, the J call TRBJ2-7, with D perhaps given as TRBD1 or TRBD2 (5 bases each). Deletions cut 2 bases from V and 0 bases from J, with 14 bases between. Germline assignment: CDR1 MNHEY and CDR2 SMNVEV (reference sequence). CDR3 length: 16 residues. CDR3 nucleotides: TGTGCCAGCAGTTTAGGGGGACGGTTAGCCTCCTACGAGCAGTACTTC. Translating it yields CASSLGGRLASYEQYF.

The chain uses TRBV19 and TRBJ1-1, with 7 nucleotides matching TRBD1. V lost 5 bases, J lost 7 bases, and 10 bases stayed unmatched. The CDR3 extends over 14 amino acids. Germline V gene data show CDR1 as LNHDA and CDR2 as SQIVND (reference sequence). Here the CDR3 DNA reads TGTGCCAGTAGTGTGACAGGGAATAAAGGTGAAGCTTTCTTT. It specifies CASSVTGNKGEAFF.

The rearrangement links TRBV6-6 to TRBJ2-1; 11 nucleotides align to TRBD2. Trimming took 8 bases from V and 4 from J; bases not matched to a gene: 1. The length of the CDR3 is 13 residues. The germline V gene has CDR1 MNHNY and CDR2 SVGAGI (reference sequence). The CDR3 nucleotides read TGTGCCAGCCGACTAGCGGGATACAATGAGCAGTTCTTC. Translation: CASRLAGYNEQFF.

The chain joins TRBV5-1 to TRBJ2-5; TRBD2 agrees at 7 bases. Trimming at V came to 3 bases and at J to 3 bases, leaving 2 bases not matched to a gene. The CDR3 totals 13 residues. CDR1 is SGHRS, CDR2 YFSETQ, per germline. The CDR3 sequence: CASSSAGKETQYF. As DNA, the CDR3 is TGCGCCAGCAGCTCAGCGGGGAAAGAGACCCAGTACTTC.

The rearrangement links TRBV27 to TRBJ1-5, with a tentative D call TRBD1 (6 bases). Between the trimmed V and J ends, which lost 3 bases and 5 bases, there was a span of 8 bases. Per germline, CDR1 MNHEY and CDR2 SMNVEV (reference sequence). The CDR3 contains 13 residues. For the CDR3, the DNA is TGTGCCAGCAGTTTGGACAGATATCAGCCCCAGCATTTT. It specifies CASSLDRYQPQHF.